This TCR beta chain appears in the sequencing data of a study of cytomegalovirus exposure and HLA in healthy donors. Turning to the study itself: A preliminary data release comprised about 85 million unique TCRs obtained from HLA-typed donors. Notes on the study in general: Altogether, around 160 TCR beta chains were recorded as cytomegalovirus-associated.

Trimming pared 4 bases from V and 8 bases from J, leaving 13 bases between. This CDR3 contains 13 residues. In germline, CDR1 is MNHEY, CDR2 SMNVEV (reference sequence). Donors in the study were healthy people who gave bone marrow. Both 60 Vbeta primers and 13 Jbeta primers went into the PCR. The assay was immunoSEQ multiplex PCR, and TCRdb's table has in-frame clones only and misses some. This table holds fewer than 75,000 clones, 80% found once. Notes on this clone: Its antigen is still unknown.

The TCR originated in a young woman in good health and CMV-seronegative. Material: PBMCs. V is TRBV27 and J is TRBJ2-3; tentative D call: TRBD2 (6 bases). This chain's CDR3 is CASSYSGDGTQYF. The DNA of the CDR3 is TGTGCCAGCAGTTATTCGGGGGATGGTACGCAGTATTTT.